The 2 T cell receptor beta chains below come from one sample, sequenced in a study of CD8+ T cells in alopecia areata. This sample's treatment: oral pan-JAK inhibitor, 5-10 mg twice daily. After isolation, RNA underwent reverse transcription to generate cDNA as the sequencing template. This table comes from immunoSEQ multiplex PCR, and its TCRdb copy is limited to in-frame clones, with some not included. The table has about 140,000 clones, about 88% seen once. This material consisted of CD8+ T cells sorted from blood, taken at week 4, from a patient treated with tofacitinib. These receptors were obtained from a human donor with alopecia areata.

The V gene is TRBV9, the J gene TRBJ2-7, with TRBD2 matching 7 bases. The CDR3 totals 15 residues. CDR1 and CDR2 from the germline V gene are SGDLS and YYNGEE. J gave up 2 bases and V 3 bases, and 8 bases lay outside the gene matches. Here the CDR3 DNA reads TGTGCCAGCAGCGCCTCTAGCGGTTGGGCCTACGAGCAGTACTTC. As protein: CASSASSGWAYEQYF.

Details on this clone: At one boundary the junction diverges from the germline segment, which might be a read error. This chain joins TRBV19 and TRBJ1-6, with no clear D. From germline, CDR1 is LNHDA and CDR2 SQIVND (reference sequence). This CDR3 is 11 amino acids long. DNA of the CDR3: TGTGCCAGTAGTATAGGAGTCGGTGTTGTCTTT. It yields the protein CASSIGVGVVF.